Presented here are 20 T cell receptor beta chains from one specimen sequenced in a study of Graves' ophthalmopathy and Graves' hyperthyroidism. Beta-chain TCR CDR3 regions were amplified from RNA transcripts. RT-PCR with HTBI primers came first, then second-round multiplex PCR. TCRdb fed the multiplex PCR reads into MiXCR, producing one record per CDR3 protein. Found here are some 370,000 distinct CDR3 sequences, 17% of them singletons; the top ten hold roughly 2.3%. Sequenced sample: peripheral blood. Source of these receptors: an adult woman with stable Graves' hyperthyroidism.

The genes are TRBV6-2 or TRBV6-3 and TRBJ1-3; D gene uncertain. This CDR3 is 13 amino acids long. V was shortened by 4 bases and J by 3 bases, with 7 bases between the two germline ends. Germline CDR1 reads MNHEY; CDR2 reads SVGEGT. CDR3 loop: CASSSGIGNTIYF. The CDR3 DNA follows: TGTGCCAGCAGTTCGGGGATTGGAAACACCATATATTTT.

This clonotype was picked up many times. The rearrangement uses TRBV12-3 or TRBV12-4 and TRBJ1-2; D remains ambiguous. V was pared by 6 bases and J by 8 bases, with 10 bases between. The CDR3 consists of 11 residues. The CDR3 DNA reads TGTGCCAGCAGCTTTCGAGTGGGCTACACCTTC. Translation: CASSFRVGYTF.

Many counts were recorded for this clonotype. The rearrangement uses TRBV29-1 and TRBJ1-1; no clear D gene. Germline V gives CDR1 SQVTM, CDR2 ANQGSEA. V was clipped by 2 bases and J by 6 bases, with 7 bases between them. The CDR3 is 11 amino acids. CDR3 in DNA: TGCAGCGTTGAACCAGGCGCTGAAGCTTTCTTT. This codes for CSVEPGAEAFF.

This clonotype has ten or more counts. The rearrangement joins TRBV11-2 to TRBJ2-7; 7 bases match TRBD2. Germline V lookup: CDR1 SGHAT, CDR2 FQNNGV. The CDR3 loop spans 14 amino acids. Germline trimming cut 4 bases from V and 1 base from J; bases unmatched to any gene: 4. In DNA form, the CDR3 reads TGTGCCAGCAGCTCTCGGACTAGATCCTACGAGCAGTACTTC. Amino acids: CASSSRTRSYEQYF.

A few counts support this clonotype. The chain joins TRBV30 to TRBJ1-5; 9 positions match TRBD1. CDR3 length: 17 amino acids. Trimming removed 7 bases from V and 0 bases from J; junction bases left unmatched: 13. Germline V lookup: CDR1 GTSNPN, CDR2 SVGIG (reference sequence). The CDR3 region has the DNA TGTGCCTATTTTCCGGGACAGGGACTCAATAGCAATCAGCCCCAGCATTTT. Its translation: CAYFPGQGLNSNQPQHF.

This clonotype was recorded at least ten times. The chain recombines TRBV3-1 with TRBJ2-7, with D unclear. There are 13 residues in the CDR3. Germline V lookup: CDR1 LGHDT, CDR2 YNNKEL (reference sequence). Between the trimmed V and J ends, which lost 4 bases and 0 bases, there was a span of 7 bases. DNA of the CDR3: TGTGCCAGCAGCCCCCAGAGCTCCTACGAGCAGTACTTC. It codes for CASSPQSSYEQYF.

This clonotype was detected ten times or more. The CDR3 DNA reads TGTGCCAGCAGCGGAATAACCCAAGAAGCTTTCTTT. It yields the protein CASSGITQEAFF. The rearrangement uses TRBV13 and TRBJ1-1; D gene ambiguous. The V and J ends lost 5 bases and 8 bases respectively, with 12 bases between them. Germline V gene sequence: CDR1 PRHDT, CDR2 FYEKMQ (reference sequence). The CDR3 covers 12 residues.

In this sample, this clonotype turned up many times. The chain joins TRBV15 to TRBJ2-5, with TRBD1 as a possible D gene (5 bases). The V end lost 1 base, the J end lost 2 bases, and 8 bases lay between the germline ends. The CDR3 is 14 residues long. CDR1 is LNHNV and CDR2 is YYDKDF in the germline V gene (reference sequence). CDR3 sequence reads: CATSRVRAQETQYF. CDR3 nucleotides: TGTGCCACCAGCAGAGTCAGGGCTCAAGAGACCCAGTACTTC.

This clonotype was seen at least ten times. This chain links TRBV11-2 with TRBJ2-2; D uncertain. CDR1 is SGHAT and CDR2 is FQNNGV in the germline V gene. The CDR3 is 14 residues long. Trimming stripped 3 bases from V and 7 bases from J, with 12 bases between. CDR3: CASSLLRSGGELFF. The CDR3 nucleotides read TGTGCCAGCAGCTTGCTAAGGTCGGGCGGGGAGCTGTTTTTT.

This clonotype was observed many times. V and J are TRBV30 and TRBJ2-2; the match to TRBD2 covers 8 bases. The V gene's germline CDR1 is GTSNPN and CDR2 SVGIG (reference sequence). The CDR3 sequence is 15 residues long. V trimming: 0 bases; J trimming: 9 bases; junction bases outside the gene matches: 9. CDR3 residues: CAWSVLAAGSRELFF. CDR3 DNA sequence: TGTGCCTGGAGTGTACTAGCGGCCGGGTCCCGGGAGCTGTTTTTT.

This clonotype was observed at least ten times. The chain has TRBV28 and TRBJ2-7; the D is unclear. The CDR3 is made up of 13 amino acids. Trimming pared 2 bases from V and 3 bases from J, leaving 8 bases between. Per the germline V gene, CDR1 is MDHEN and CDR2 is SYDVKM. CDR3 loop: CASSLRQIYEQYF. The CDR3 DNA follows: TGTGCCAGCAGTTTACGTCAGATCTACGAGCAGTACTTC.

There are many counts of this clonotype. A much larger clone lies one base from this, so it may be a read error. V usage is TRBV24-1 and J usage is TRBJ2-7; 9 nucleotides agree with TRBD1. Germline CDR1 KGHDR, CDR2 SFDVKD. With 10 bases clipped from V and 5 bases from J, the junction kept 11 bases outside the gene matches. This CDR3 comprises 14 residues. The CDR3 DNA follows: TGTGCCACAGTAACCGGGACAGGGTATAACGAGCAGTACTTC. Protein: CATVTGTGYNEQYF.

Turning to this clonotype: The germline gene is not matched at one end of the junction; a read error may be the cause. V is TRBV7-3 and J is TRBJ1-1; tentative D call: TRBD1 (5 bases). CDR3 length: 13 residues. Germline V gene data show CDR1 as SGHTA and CDR2 as FQGTGA. CDR3 sequence (DNA): TGTGCCAGTAGCTTTCGGGGGACGGATGAAGCTTTCTTT. The encoded protein is CASSFRGTDEAFF.

This clonotype was detected many times. J is TRBJ1-2 and V is TRBV2; tentative D call: TRBD1 (6 bases). The V gene lost 3 bases and the J gene lost 1 base, with 27 bases spanning the gap. The CDR3 length is 20 residues. Germline CDR1 reads SNHLY; CDR2 reads FYNNEI. The CDR3, as DNA: TGTGCCAGCAGTGAGGAACTCACACACAGAGGACAGATTATTAACTATGGCTACACCTTC. The encoded protein is CASSEELTHRGQIINYGYTF. Full variable domain (remainder filled in from reference TRBV2 and TRBJ1-2): EPEVTQTPSHQVTQMGQEVILRCVPISNHLYFYWYRQILGQKVEFLVSFYNNEISEKSEIFDDQFSVERPDGSNFTLKIRSTKLEDSAMYFCASSEELTHRGQIINYGYTFGSGTRLTVV.

This clonotype came up a few times. Likely a read error: the CDR3 ends without its conserved phenylalanine or tryptophan. V gene TRBV28 combines with J gene TRBJ2-5; D call uncertain. The V end was cut by 6 bases, the J end by 5 bases, with 13 bases between. The CDR3 loop spans 13 amino acids. From germline, CDR1 is MDHEN and CDR2 SYDVKM. CDR3 sequence reads: CASSLNMGETQYS. CDR3 sequence (DNA): TGTGCCAGCAGCCTAAACATGGGGGAGACCCAGTACTCC.

This clonotype was picked up many times. This chain uses TRBV6-1 with TRBJ1-1, with a tentative D call TRBD1 (6 bases). Trimming shortened V by 2 bases and J by 5 bases, and 9 bases separated the two germline ends. CDR1 is MNHNS, CDR2 SASEGT, per germline. The CDR3 is 13 residues long. The CDR3 here is CASSEYDRTEAFF. The CDR3, as DNA: TGTGCCAGCAGTGAATACGACAGGACTGAAGCTTTCTTT.

In this sample, this clonotype turned up many times. In DNA, the CDR3 is TGCGCCAGCAGCCTAGAACCGGGACAGGGTGTGCTGTTTTTT. Protein product: CASSLEPGQGVLFF. The rearrangement uses TRBV5-1 and TRBJ2-2; 9 nucleotides align to TRBD1. Germline CDR1 is SGHRS and CDR2 is YFSETQ. The V and J ends lost 4 bases and 13 bases, in that order; junction bases with no gene match: 11. This CDR3 region has 14 residues.

In this sample, this clonotype turned up many times. The chain is built from TRBV7-8 and TRBJ2-7, with 7 bases fitting TRBD2. The CDR3 extends over 14 amino acids. CDR1 and CDR2 (germline): SGHVS, FQNEAQ. The ends lost 3 bases at V and 2 bases at J; junction bases unmatched: 4. The CDR3 reads CASSFRDYTYEQYF. Here the CDR3 DNA reads TGTGCCAGCAGCTTCCGGGACTATACCTACGAGCAGTACTTC.

This clonotype was counted ten times or more. At one of its ends the junction is not consistent with the germline gene, which may arise from a read error. V and J are TRBV5-1 and TRBJ2-5; D might be TRBD2 (5 bases). The CDR3 consists of 11 residues. The germline gives CDR1 SGHRS, CDR2 YFSETQ. CDR3 coding DNA: TGTGCCAGCAGCTTAGCGGAGACCCAGTACTTC. It is translated as CASSLAETQYF.

This clonotype was picked up many times. V usage is TRBV2 and J usage is TRBJ2-6; D perhaps matches TRBD1 (5 bases). The V end lost 8 bases, the J end lost 1 base, and 15 bases lay between the germline ends. Germline V gene data show CDR1 as SNHLY and CDR2 as FYNNEI. CDR3 length: 16 amino acids. CDR3 in amino acids: CASSPDSQSGANVLTF. CDR3 in DNA: TGTGCCAGCTCGCCTGACAGTCAGTCTGGGGCCAACGTCCTGACTTTC. Full variable domain (missing parts from reference TRBV2 and TRBJ2-6): EPEVTQTPSHQVTQMGQEVILRCVPISNHLYFYWYRQILGQKVEFLVSFYNNEISEKSEIFDDQFSVERPDGSNFTLKIRSTKLEDSAMYFCASSPDSQSGANVLTFGAGSRLTVL.